This T cell receptor beta chain was recovered during a study of human T cells and chemical hapten exposure. The overall study: TCR yield per sample varied, mainly due to pooled library volumes. General study points: Sensitization with DPC brought no change to TCRs above 1 in 1000 in frequency.

This clonotype occurred many times. Antigen unknown. Trimming removed 3 bases from V and 2 bases from J, with 10 bases in between. Germline assignment: CDR1 SQVTM and CDR2 ANQGSEA. CDR3 length: 13 amino acids. The authors' processing: Per-sample TCR counts ranged from roughly 20,000 to 750,000, median roughly 98,000. TCRdb independently ran MiXCR on the RACE reads; one entry per CDR3 protein. The authors' filters were not applied to this entry. Among about 37,000 distinct CDR3 sequences, around 5.5% were seen once, and the ten largest hold roughly 12%. The time point denotes: healthy volunteer bleed at 6 weeks. From whole blood left unfractionated, total RNA was extracted.

The sample consisted of whole blood. The J gene is TRBJ1-1, the V gene TRBV29-1, with D unclear. This clonotype originated in a human donor in good health. Some clones in this sample may be carry-over from other donors' samples. The CDR3 coding sequence is TGCAGCGTTGAGGTCCAGTTAAACACTGAAGCTTTCTTT. Translated, it gives CSVEVQLNTEAFF.